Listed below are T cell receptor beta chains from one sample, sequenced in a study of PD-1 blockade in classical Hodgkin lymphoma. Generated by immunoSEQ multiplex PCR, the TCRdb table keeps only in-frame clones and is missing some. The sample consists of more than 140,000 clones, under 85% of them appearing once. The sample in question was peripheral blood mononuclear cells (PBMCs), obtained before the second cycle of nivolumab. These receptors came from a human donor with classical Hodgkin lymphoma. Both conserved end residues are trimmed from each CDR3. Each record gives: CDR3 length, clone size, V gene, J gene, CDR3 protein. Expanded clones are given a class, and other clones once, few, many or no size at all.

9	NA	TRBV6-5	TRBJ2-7	ASTKDYEQY
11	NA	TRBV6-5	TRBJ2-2	ASSPQGTGELF
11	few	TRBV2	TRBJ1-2	ASTAGLGLRYT
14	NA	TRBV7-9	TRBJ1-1	ASSQRQGEGYTEAF
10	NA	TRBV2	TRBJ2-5	ASRGSQETQY
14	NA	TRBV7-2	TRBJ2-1	ASSYAGLAGGPEQF
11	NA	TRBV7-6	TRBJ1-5	ASSLFGSQPQH
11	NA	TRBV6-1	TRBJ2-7	ASIRAGLYEQY
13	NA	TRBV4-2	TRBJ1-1	ASSQERTGNTEAF
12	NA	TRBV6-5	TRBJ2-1	ASSDTTSRNEQF
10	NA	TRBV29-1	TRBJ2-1	SPVDPSGQQF
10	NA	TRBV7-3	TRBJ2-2	ASSPGSGELF
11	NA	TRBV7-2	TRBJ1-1	ASSSTGHTEAF
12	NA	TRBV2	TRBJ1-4	ASSGWGGKEKLF
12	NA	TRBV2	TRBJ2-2	ASSGLRGTGELF
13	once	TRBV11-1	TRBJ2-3	ASREPGQVTDTQY
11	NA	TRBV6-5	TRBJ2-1	ASSSNWRNEQF
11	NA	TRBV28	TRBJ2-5	ASSTWPQETQY
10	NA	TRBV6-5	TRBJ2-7	AGTPGGDEQY
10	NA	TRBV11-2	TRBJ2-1	ASSPQAGEQF
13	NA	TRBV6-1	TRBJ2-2	ASSGGTGRAGELF
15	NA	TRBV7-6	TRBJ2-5	ASSLGLAGGLGETQY
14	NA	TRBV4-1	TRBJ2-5	ASSQDRLGNQETQY
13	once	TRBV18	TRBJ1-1	ASSPRGQGGTEAF
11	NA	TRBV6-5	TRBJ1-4	ASSRGVNEKLF
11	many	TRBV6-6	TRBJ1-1	ASSFWTGTEAF
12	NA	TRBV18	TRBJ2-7	ASSVGTWDNEQY
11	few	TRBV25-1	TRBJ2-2	ASSEGLTGELF
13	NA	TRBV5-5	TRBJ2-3	ASSHTSGRGDTQY
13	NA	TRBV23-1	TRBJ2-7	ASSVTRDSDYEQY
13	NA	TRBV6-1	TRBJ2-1	ASSEGRGSYNEQF
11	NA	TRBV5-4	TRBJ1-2	ASSLETNYGYT
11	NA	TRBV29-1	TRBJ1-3	SVVVDSGNTIY
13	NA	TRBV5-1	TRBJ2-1	ASSLAGTDYNEQF
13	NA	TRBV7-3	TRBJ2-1	ASSSGTSGRDEQF